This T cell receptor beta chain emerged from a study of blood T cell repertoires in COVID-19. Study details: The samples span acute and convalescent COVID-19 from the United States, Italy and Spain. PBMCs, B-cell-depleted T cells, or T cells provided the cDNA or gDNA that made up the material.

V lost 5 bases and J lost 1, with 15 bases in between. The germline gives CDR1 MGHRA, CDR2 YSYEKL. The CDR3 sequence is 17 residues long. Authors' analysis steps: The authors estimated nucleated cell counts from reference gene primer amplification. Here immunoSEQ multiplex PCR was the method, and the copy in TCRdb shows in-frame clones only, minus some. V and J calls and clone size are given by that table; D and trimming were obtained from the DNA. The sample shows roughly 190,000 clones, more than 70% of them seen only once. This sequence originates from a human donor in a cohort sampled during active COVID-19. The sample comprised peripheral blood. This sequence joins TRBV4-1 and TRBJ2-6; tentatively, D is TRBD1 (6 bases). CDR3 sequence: CASSSSTTGSGANVLTF. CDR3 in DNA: TGCGCCAGCAGCTCAAGTACAACAGGGTCTGGGGCCAACGTCCTGACTTTC.